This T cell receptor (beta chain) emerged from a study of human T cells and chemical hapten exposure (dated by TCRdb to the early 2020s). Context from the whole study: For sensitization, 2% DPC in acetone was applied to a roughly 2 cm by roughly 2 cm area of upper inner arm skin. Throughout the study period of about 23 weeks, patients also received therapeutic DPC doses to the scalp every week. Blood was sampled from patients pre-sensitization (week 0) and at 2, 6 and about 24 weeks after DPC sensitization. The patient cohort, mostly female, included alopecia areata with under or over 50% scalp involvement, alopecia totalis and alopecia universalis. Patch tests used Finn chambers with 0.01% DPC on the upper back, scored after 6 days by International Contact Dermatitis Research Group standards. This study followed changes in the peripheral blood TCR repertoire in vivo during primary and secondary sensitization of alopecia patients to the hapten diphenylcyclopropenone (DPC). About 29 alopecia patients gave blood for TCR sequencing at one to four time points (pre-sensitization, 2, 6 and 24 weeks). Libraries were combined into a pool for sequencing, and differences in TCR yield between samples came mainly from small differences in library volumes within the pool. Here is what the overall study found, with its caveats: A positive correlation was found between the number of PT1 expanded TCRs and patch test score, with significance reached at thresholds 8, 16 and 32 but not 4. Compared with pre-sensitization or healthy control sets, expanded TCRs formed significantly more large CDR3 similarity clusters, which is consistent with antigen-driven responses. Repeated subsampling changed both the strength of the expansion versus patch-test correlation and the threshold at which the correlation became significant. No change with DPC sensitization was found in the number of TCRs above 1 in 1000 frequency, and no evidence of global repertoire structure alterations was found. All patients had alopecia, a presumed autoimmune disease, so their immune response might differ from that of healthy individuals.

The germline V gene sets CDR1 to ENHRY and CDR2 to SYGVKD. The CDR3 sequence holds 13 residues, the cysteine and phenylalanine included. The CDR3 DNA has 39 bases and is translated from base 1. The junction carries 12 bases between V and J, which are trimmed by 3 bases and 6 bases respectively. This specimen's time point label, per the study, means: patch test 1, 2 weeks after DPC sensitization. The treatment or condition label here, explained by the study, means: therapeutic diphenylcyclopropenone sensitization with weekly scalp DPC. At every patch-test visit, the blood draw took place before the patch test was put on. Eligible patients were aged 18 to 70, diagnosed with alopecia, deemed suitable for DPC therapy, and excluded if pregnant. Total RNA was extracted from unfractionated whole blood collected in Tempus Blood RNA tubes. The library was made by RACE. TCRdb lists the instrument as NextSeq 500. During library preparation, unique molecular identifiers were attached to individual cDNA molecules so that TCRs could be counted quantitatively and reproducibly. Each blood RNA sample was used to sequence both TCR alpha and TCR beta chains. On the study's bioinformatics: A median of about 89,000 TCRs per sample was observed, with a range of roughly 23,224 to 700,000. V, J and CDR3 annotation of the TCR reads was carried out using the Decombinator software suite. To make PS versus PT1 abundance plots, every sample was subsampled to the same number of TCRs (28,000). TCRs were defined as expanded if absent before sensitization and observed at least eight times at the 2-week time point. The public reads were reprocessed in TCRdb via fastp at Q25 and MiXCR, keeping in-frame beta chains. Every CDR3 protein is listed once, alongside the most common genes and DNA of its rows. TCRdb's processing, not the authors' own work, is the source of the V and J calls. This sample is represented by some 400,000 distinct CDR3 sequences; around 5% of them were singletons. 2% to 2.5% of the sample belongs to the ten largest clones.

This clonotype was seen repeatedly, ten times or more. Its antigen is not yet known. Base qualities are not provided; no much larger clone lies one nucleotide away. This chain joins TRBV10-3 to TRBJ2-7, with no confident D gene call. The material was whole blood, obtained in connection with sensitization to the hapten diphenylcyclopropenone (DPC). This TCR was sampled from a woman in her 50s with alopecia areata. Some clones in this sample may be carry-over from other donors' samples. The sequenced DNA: TGTGCCATCAGTGAAGAGAGGTCAAGCGAGCAGTACTTC. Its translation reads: CAISEERSSEQYF.